A selection of T cell receptor beta chains follows, all from one sample in a study of T-cell reconstitution after alpha-beta-depleted transplantation in children. A single record per CDR3 protein comes from TCRdb applying MiXCR to the PCR reads. The table shows about 510,000 distinct CDR3 sequences, with about an eighth occurring only once. The sample in question was PBMCs, mostly from graft donor cells, obtained 180 days after TCRalphabeta/CD19-depleted stem cell transplant. The receptors derive from a female patient aged 2-9 years who had a stem cell transplant for aplastic anemia, so the T cells may come from the graft donor. CDR3s include the opening cysteine and the closing phenylalanine or tryptophan.

V gene: TRBV6-1
J gene: TRBJ2-1
CDR3 protein: CASSAGQGAHNEQFF

V gene: TRBV28
J gene: TRBJ2-3
CDR3 protein: CASSLAPSGHHHTQYF

V gene: TRBV28
J gene: TRBJ2-1
CDR3 protein: CASSLYSESYNEQFF

V gene: TRBV18
J gene: TRBJ2-1
CDR3 protein: CASSPQGLAMRGDEQFF

V gene: TRBV7-9
J gene: TRBJ2-7
CDR3 protein: CASSRTGDRGYEQYF

V gene: TRBV28
J gene: TRBJ2-7
CDR3 protein: CASSFGGGGYYEQYF

V gene: TRBV11-1
J gene: TRBJ2-1
CDR3 protein: CASSLARLAGGLGAYNEQFF

V gene: TRBV4-3
J gene: TRBJ1-2
CDR3 protein: CASSQDGDSNYGYTF

V gene: TRBV6-5
J gene: TRBJ2-7
CDR3 protein: CASSYSPGTGGVVGQYF

V gene: TRBV5-1
J gene: TRBJ2-4
CDR3 protein: CASKNRDSLLAKNIQYF

V gene: TRBV7-8
J gene: TRBJ2-5
CDR3 protein: CASSSEARLGTQYF

V gene: TRBV7-2
J gene: TRBJ2-6
CDR3 protein: CASSSQPSSGANVLTF

V gene: TRBV6-2/TRBV6-3
J gene: TRBJ2-1
CDR3 protein: CASTPRGGKRRPRNEQFF

V gene: TRBV6-1
J gene: TRBJ2-3
CDR3 protein: CASTPLGPLGTDTQYF

V gene: TRBV28
J gene: TRBJ2-2
CDR3 protein: CASSFRTSGSTGELFF

V gene: TRBV7-3
J gene: TRBJ2-1
CDR3 protein: CASSLRQRGASYNEQFF

V gene: TRBV28
J gene: TRBJ2-5
CDR3 protein: CASSPRLAGLQETQYF

V gene: TRBV20-1
J gene: TRBJ2-1
CDR3 protein: CSAMITHEQFF

V gene: TRBV4-2
J gene: TRBJ2-1
CDR3 protein: CASSQEPTGSSYNEQFF

V gene: TRBV20-1
J gene: TRBJ1-5
CDR3 protein: CSASQGMQPQHF

V gene: TRBV29-1
J gene: TRBJ2-1
CDR3 protein: CSVPGTGPYNEQFF

V gene: TRBV13
J gene: TRBJ2-7
CDR3 protein: CASSLTGNPSYEQYF

V gene: TRBV7-2
J gene: TRBJ2-7
CDR3 protein: CASSRLARTGMGEQYF

V gene: TRBV12-3/TRBV12-4
J gene: TRBJ2-2
CDR3 protein: CASSLEGPWSGELFF

V gene: TRBV12-3/TRBV12-4
J gene: TRBJ1-1
CDR3 protein: CASSRTGTPHTEAFF

V gene: TRBV28
J gene: TRBJ1-3
CDR3 protein: CASSRLHSGNTIYF

V gene: TRBV7-8
J gene: TRBJ1-5
CDR3 protein: CASSRTGRSNQPQHF

V gene: TRBV15
J gene: TRBJ1-1
CDR3 protein: CATSSPGGGMNTEAFF

V gene: TRBV19
J gene: TRBJ2-2
CDR3 protein: CASSPLRLAGRRSAGELFF

V gene: TRBV7-9
J gene: TRBJ1-1
CDR3 protein: CASRLRTEAFF

V gene: TRBV7-7
J gene: TRBJ2-2
CDR3 protein: CASSLGSSGYNTGELFF

V gene: TRBV7-2
J gene: TRBJ2-3
CDR3 protein: CASSVPVDTQYF

V gene: TRBV7-8
J gene: TRBJ2-1
CDR3 protein: CASSLADLGLAGGLLNEQFF

V gene: TRBV5-1
J gene: TRBJ2-2
CDR3 protein: CASSGPGQGNTGELFF

V gene: TRBV7-2
J gene: TRBJ1-5
CDR3 protein: CASSLNPGDMNQPQHF

V gene: TRBV4-3
J gene: TRBJ1-5
CDR3 protein: CASSRYLAGNQPQHF

V gene: TRBV11-1
J gene: TRBJ2-1
CDR3 protein: CASSRSGRVWRSYNEQFF

V gene: TRBV11-2
J gene: TRBJ2-6
CDR3 protein: CASSPLTGGRSGANVLTF

V gene: TRBV5-4
J gene: TRBJ2-5
CDR3 protein: CASSSQGLQETQYF

V gene: TRBV5-1
J gene: TRBJ2-2
CDR3 protein: CASSGLDNTGELFF

V gene: TRBV28
J gene: TRBJ2-3
CDR3 protein: CASSRDLRTDTQYF

V gene: TRBV20-1
J gene: TRBJ2-7
CDR3 protein: CSAGDKLDEQYF

V gene: TRBV18
J gene: TRBJ2-1
CDR3 protein: CASSFFPGNEQFF

V gene: TRBV5-1
J gene: TRBJ1-2
CDR3 protein: CASSLEGTGGYGYTF

V gene: TRBV14
J gene: TRBJ1-2
CDR3 protein: CASSPRSAGDYGYTF

V gene: TRBV19
J gene: TRBJ2-5
CDR3 protein: CASSATGGRETQYF

V gene: TRBV3-1
J gene: TRBJ1-1
CDR3 protein: CASSQNGGAFF

V gene: TRBV25-1
J gene: TRBJ2-7
CDR3 protein: CASSEWAGTAYEQYF

V gene: TRBV20-1
J gene: TRBJ1-6
CDR3 protein: CSARDLGVSYNSPLHF

V gene: TRBV28
J gene: TRBJ2-7
CDR3 protein: CASTPSGGAYEQYF

V gene: TRBV18
J gene: TRBJ1-5
CDR3 protein: CASSLVVTGSNQPQHF

V gene: TRBV7-2
J gene: TRBJ1-4
CDR3 protein: CASSPSREKLFF

V gene: TRBV28
J gene: TRBJ2-7
CDR3 protein: CASGPHRSGRRNEQYF

V gene: TRBV6-5
J gene: TRBJ2-1
CDR3 protein: CASSYSVGQPSSYNEQFF

V gene: TRBV4-3
J gene: TRBJ2-3
CDR3 protein: CASSQGANVEGYTQYF

V gene: TRBV5-1
J gene: TRBJ1-1
CDR3 protein: CASSLEGMGVNTEAFF

V gene: TRBV9
J gene: TRBJ1-1
CDR3 protein: CASSPLDSNTEAFF

V gene: TRBV28
J gene: TRBJ1-2
CDR3 protein: CASSWTGGFGYTF

V gene: TRBV12-3/TRBV12-4
J gene: TRBJ1-4
CDR3 protein: CASSLVSGLGKLFF